The 10 T cell receptor beta chains listed next were all sequenced from one sample in a study of control samples from healthy donors and cancer patients. Assay: immunoSEQ multiplex PCR; the TCRdb copy retains only in-frame clones and omits some. The sample contains more than 85,000 clones, 90% of which appear only once. The sample was blood. These receptors all come from a human donor in good health. The donor label of this sample is uncertain.

V gene TRBV30 combines with J gene TRBJ2-3, with 11 bases fitting TRBD2. The CDR3 loop spans 15 amino acids. Germline V lookup: CDR1 GTSNPN, CDR2 SVGIG (reference sequence). The ends lost 3 bases at V and 4 bases at J; junction bases unmatched: 6. CDR3 sequence reads: CAWSGSGGGSDTQYF. The CDR3 nucleotides read TGTGCCTGGAGCGGTAGCGGGGGGGGGTCAGATACGCAGTATTTT. Full variable domain (missing parts from reference TRBV30 and TRBJ2-3): SQTIHQWPATLVQPVGSPLSLECTVEGTSNPNLYWYRQAAGRGLQLLFYSVGIGQISSEVPQNLSASRPQDRQFILSSKKLLLSDSGFYLCAWSGSGGGSDTQYFGPGTRLTVL.

This sequence joins TRBV6-5 and TRBJ1-2; no clear D gene. CDR1 is MNHEY, CDR2 SVGAGI, per germline. CDR3 size: 14 residues. The V end lost 6 bases, the J end lost 3 bases, and 14 bases lay between the germline ends. Written as DNA, the CDR3 is TGTGCCAGCAGCCCACAAGTGTGGGACTATGGCTACACCTTC. The encoded protein is CASSPQVWDYGYTF.

This chain uses TRBV12-3 or TRBV12-4 with TRBJ2-5; D call uncertain. The length of the CDR3 is 13 residues. V lost 1 base, J lost 7 bases, and 10 bases lay in between. The CDR3 DNA reads TGTGCCAGCAGTTTAGGAGGACCAGGGACCCAGTACTTC. It is translated as CASSLGGPGTQYF.

The chain combines TRBV3-1 (or the pseudogene TRBV3-2) with TRBJ2-3; D not certain. The CDR3 is made up of 13 amino acids. Deletions cut 2 bases from V and 2 bases from J, with 5 bases between. Germline lookup yields CDR1 LGHDT and CDR2 YNNKEL (reference sequence). CDR3 amino acids: CASSQFLTDTQYF. The CDR3 region has the DNA TGTGCCAGCAGCCAATTCCTCACAGATACGCAGTATTTT.

V and J are TRBV2 and TRBJ1-1; 7 nucleotides agree with TRBD1. Germline V gives CDR1 SNHLY, CDR2 FYNNEI. This CDR3 region has 12 residues. Germline trimming cut 1 base from V and 10 bases from J; bases unmatched to any gene: 3. The CDR3 sequence is CASSEVRQGAFF. The CDR3 DNA reads as TGTGCCAGCAGTGAAGTTCGACAGGGAGCTTTCTTT.

The chain combines TRBV6-5 with TRBJ2-5; 11 bases are a match to TRBD2. V lost 5 bases to trimming and J lost 4 bases; unmatched junction nucleotides: 6. This CDR3 is 15 amino acids long. Germline V gene sequence: CDR1 MNHEY, CDR2 SVGAGI. CDR3 sequence (DNA): TGTGCCAGCAGTCCTACTAGCGGGGGCTCAGAGACCCAGTACTTC. Its protein product is CASSPTSGGSETQYF.

This chain links TRBV5-1 with TRBJ1-1, with D unresolved. The CDR3 runs to 14 residues. V shed 4 bases and J shed 4 bases, with 14 bases lying between them. CDR1 and CDR2 (germline): SGHRS, YFSETQ. CDR3: CASSGGSGSTEAFF. The CDR3 bases are TGCGCCAGCAGCGGTGGATCGGGGAGCACTGAAGCTTTCTTT.

The chain couples TRBV4-3 to TRBJ2-1; no reliable D call. CDR3 length: 13 amino acids. The germline V gene has CDR1 LGHNA and CDR2 YSLEER. V was trimmed by 4 bases and J by 2 bases, leaving 6 bases between them. In nucleotides, the CDR3 is TGCGCCAGCAGCCGACAAACCTACAATGAGCAGTTCTTC. Protein: CASSRQTYNEQFF.

The rearrangement joins TRBV9 to TRBJ1-5; D remains ambiguous. V dropped 3 bases and J dropped 1 base, with 11 bases sitting between them. Germline CDR1 and CDR2: SGDLS and YYNGEE. The CDR3 covers 15 residues. CDR3 coding DNA: TGTGCCAGCAGCGCTAGGGTTAAGAGCAATCAGCCCCAGCATTTT. It translates to CASSARVKSNQPQHF.

The chain carries TRBV6-5 and TRBJ1-2; D is ambiguous. The V end lost 8 bases, the J end lost 3 bases, and 16 bases lay between the germline ends. The CDR3 consists of 14 residues. CDR1 and CDR2 from the germline V gene are MNHEY and SVGAGI. The CDR3 here is CASLRIPIDYGYTF. The DNA of the CDR3 is TGTGCCAGCCTGAGGATTCCTATTGACTATGGCTACACCTTC.